This T cell receptor beta chain emerged from a study of blood T cell repertoires in COVID-19. Whole-study context: Acute-phase and convalescent COVID-19 samples originated in the United States, Italy and Spain. Nucleic acid was either cDNA or gDNA, and it came from T cells, B-cell-depleted T cells, or PBMCs.

Per germline, CDR1 SEHNR and CDR2 FQNEAQ (reference sequence). Trimming cost V 2 bases and J 3 bases, with 10 bases left between them. The CDR3 covers 14 residues. Authors' data handling: Reference gene primer amplification gave nucleated cell count estimates. TCRdb's table, derived via immunoSEQ multiplex PCR, lists solely in-frame clones and lacks some. D and trimming come from the DNA, and the V and J calls and clone size come from that table. The table has tens of thousands of clones, just over 85% seen once. The TCR originated in a man between 65 and 85 years old with active or convalescent COVID-19. Material for sequencing was peripheral blood. The chain has TRBV7-9 and TRBJ1-2; D gene uncertain. CDR3 bases: TGTGCCAGCAGCTTAACAACCTCCGACTATGGCTACACCTTC. Protein product: CASSLTTSDYGYTF.